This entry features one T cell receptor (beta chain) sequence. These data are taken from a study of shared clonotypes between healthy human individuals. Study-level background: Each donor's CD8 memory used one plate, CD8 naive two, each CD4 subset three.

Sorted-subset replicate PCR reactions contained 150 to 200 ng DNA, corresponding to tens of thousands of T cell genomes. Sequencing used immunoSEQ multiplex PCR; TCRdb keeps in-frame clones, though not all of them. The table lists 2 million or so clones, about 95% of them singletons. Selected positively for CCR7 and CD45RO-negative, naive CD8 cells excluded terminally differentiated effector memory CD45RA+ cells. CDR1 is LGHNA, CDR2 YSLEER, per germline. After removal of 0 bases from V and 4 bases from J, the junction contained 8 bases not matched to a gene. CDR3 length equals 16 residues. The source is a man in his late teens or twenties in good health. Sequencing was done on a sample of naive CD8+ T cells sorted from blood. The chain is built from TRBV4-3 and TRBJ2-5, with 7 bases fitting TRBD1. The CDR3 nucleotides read TGCGCCAGCAGCCAAGAAGCCGGGACAGCCATAGAGACCCAGTACTTC. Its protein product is CASSQEAGTAIETQYF.